The entry below describes one T cell receptor beta chain. Making the bulk TCR libraries relied on previously described methods and listed TCR primers. TCRdb reprocessed the PCR reads with MiXCR, giving one entry per CDR3 protein. The sample yields about half a million distinct CDR3 sequences, around 23% seen once. This record comes from a study of molecular identifiers for immune sequencing clone quantification. Study-level information: In replicates, RNA from around 20,000 or 100,000 naive CD8 cells was divided five ways and four parts were sequenced.

Based on a CD8+CD4-CCR7+CD45RA+ profile, naive CD8 T cells were sorted. The germline gives CDR1 SNHLY, CDR2 FYNNEI. The CDR3 spans 12 residues. Between the trimmed V and J ends, which lost 2 bases and 7 bases, there was a span of 9 bases. This chain links TRBV2 with TRBJ2-7; perhaps TRBD1 as D (5 bases). The sample comprised naive CD8+ T cells from blood, with Jurkat cell RNA spiked in. Subset noted: FACS-sorted CD8+CD4-CCR7+CD45RA+ naive T cells. The clonotype originates from a human donor in good health. Some libraries in this study had Jurkat cell RNA spiked in. The CDR3 DNA follows: TGTGCCAGCAGTGAAACAGGTATGGAGCAGTACTTC. Its protein product is CASSETGMEQYF.